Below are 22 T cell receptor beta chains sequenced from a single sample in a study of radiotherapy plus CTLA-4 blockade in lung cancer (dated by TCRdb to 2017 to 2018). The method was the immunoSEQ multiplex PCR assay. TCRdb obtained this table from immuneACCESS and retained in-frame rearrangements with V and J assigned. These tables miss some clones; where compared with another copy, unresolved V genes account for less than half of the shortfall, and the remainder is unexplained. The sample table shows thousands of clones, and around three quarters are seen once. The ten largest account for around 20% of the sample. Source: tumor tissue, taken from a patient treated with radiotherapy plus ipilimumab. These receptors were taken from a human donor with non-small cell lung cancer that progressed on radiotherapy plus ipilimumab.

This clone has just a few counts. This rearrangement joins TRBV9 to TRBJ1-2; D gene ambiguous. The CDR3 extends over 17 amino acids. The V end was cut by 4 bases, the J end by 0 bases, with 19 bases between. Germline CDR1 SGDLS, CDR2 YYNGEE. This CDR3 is CASSPPSGGGANYGYTF. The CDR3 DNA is TGTGCCAGCAGCCCTCCCTCTGGCGGCGGAGCTAACTATGGCTACACCTTC.

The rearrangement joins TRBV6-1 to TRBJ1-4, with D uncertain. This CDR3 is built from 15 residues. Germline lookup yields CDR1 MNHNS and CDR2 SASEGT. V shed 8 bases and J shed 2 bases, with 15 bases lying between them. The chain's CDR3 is CASSRAGRTNEKLFF. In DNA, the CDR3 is TGTGCCAGCTCCCGAGCGGGCCGCACTAATGAAAAACTGTTTTTT.

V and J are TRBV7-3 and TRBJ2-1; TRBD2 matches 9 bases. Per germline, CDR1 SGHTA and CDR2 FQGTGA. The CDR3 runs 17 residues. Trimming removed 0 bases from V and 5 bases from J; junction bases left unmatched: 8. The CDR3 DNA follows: TGTGCCAGCAGCTTAACCGCTGTGCTAGCGGGAAACAATGAGCAGTTCTTC. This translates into CASSLTAVLAGNNEQFF. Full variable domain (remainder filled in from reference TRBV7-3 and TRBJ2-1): GAGVSQTPSNKVTEKGKYVELRCDPISGHTALYWYRQSLGQGPEFLIYFQGTGAADDSGLPNDRFFAVRPEGSVSTLKIQRTERGDSAVYLCASSLTAVLAGNNEQFFGPGTRLTVL.

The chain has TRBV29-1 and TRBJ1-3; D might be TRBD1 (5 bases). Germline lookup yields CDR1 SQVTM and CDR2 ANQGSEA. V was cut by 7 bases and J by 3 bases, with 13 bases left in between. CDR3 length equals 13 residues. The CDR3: CSGRGSGGNTIYF. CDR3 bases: TGCAGCGGGAGGGGTTCGGGTGGAAACACCATATATTTT.

The CDR3 nucleotides read TGTGCCAGCAGCTTGTCGGGAGGTCGGGGATTTCAGCCCCAGCATTTT. Its protein product is CASSLSGGRGFQPQHF. The gene calls are TRBV5-8 and TRBJ1-5, with D unclear. This CDR3 is 16 amino acids long. The germline V gene encodes CDR1 SGHTS and CDR2 YDEGEE. V gave up 1 base and J gave up 6 bases, with 17 bases separating them. Using reference TRBV5-8 and TRBJ1-5 for the parts outside the CDR3, the full variable domain is EAGVTQSPTHLIKTRGQQATLRCSPISGHTSVYWYQQALGLGLQFLLWYDEGEERNRGNFPPRFSGRQFPNYSSELNVNALELEDSALYLCASSLSGGRGFQPQHFGDGTRLSIL.

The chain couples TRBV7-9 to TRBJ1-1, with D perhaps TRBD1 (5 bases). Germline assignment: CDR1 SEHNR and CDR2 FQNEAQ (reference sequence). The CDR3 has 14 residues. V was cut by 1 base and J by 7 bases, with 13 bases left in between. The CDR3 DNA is TGTGCCAGCAGCTTAGGAACGGGGGGAGGTGAAGCTTTCTTT. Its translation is CASSLGTGGGEAFF.

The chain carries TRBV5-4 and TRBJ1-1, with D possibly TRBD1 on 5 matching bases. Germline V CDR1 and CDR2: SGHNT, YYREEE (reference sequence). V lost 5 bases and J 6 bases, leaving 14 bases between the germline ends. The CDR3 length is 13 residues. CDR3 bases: TGTGCCAGCAGTCACGACCCCAGGGCTGAAGCTTTCTTT. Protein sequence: CASSHDPRAEAFF. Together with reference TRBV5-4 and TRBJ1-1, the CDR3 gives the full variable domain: ETGVTQSPTHLIKTRGQQVTLRCSSQSGHNTVSWYQQALGQGPQFIFQYYREEENGRGNFPPRFSGLQFPNYSSELNVNALELDDSALYLCASSHDPRAEAFFGQGTRLTVV.

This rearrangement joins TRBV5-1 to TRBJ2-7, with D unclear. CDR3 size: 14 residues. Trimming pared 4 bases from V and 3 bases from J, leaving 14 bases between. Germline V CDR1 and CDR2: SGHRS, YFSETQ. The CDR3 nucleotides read TGCGCCAGCAGCACCAGTGCTTCGGGCTACGAGCAGTACTTC. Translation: CASSTSASGYEQYF.

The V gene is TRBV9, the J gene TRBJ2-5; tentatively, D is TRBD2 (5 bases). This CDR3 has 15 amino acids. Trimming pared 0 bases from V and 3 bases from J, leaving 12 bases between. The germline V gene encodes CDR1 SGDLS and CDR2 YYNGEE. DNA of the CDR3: TGTGCCAGCAGCGTAGCTGGATCGGGGAAAGAGACCCAGTACTTC. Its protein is CASSVAGSGKETQYF.

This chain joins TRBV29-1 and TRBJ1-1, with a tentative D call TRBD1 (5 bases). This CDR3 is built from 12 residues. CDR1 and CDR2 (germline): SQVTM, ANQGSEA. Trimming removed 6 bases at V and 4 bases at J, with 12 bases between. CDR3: CSVATGSTEAFF. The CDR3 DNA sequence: TGCAGCGTGGCTACAGGTAGCACTGAAGCTTTCTTT.

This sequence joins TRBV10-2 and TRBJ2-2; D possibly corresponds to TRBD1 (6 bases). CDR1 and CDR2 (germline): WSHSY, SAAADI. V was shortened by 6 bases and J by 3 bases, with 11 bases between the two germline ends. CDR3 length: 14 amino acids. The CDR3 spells CASSADRYTGELFF. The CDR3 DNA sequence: TGCGCCAGCAGCGCTGACAGGTACACCGGGGAGCTGTTTTTT.

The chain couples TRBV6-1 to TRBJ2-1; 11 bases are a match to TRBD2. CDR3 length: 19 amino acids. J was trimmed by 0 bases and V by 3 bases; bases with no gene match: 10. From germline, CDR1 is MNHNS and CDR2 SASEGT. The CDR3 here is CASSDPPEGLAASYNEQFF. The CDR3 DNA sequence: TGTGCCAGCAGTGACCCGCCTGAGGGACTAGCGGCCTCCTACAATGAGCAGTTCTTC.

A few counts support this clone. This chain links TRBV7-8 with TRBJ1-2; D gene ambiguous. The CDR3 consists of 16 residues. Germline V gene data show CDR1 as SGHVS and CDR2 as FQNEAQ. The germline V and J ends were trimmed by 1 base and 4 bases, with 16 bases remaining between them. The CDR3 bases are TGTGCCAGCAGCTTAGGGCCGAGTGGCAGCGCCTATGGCTACACCTTC. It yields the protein CASSLGPSGSAYGYTF.

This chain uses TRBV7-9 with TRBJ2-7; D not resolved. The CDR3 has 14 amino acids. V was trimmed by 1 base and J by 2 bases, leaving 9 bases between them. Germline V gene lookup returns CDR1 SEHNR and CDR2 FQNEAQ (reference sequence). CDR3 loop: CASSLVGRPYEQYF. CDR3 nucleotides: TGTGCCAGCAGCTTAGTCGGCAGACCCTACGAGCAGTACTTC.

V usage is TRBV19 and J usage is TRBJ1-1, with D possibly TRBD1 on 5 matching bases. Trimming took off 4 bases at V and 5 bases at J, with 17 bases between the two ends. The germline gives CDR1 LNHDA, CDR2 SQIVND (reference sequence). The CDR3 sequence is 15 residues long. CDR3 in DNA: TGTGCCAGTAGTACTACCGGTGGGGGGGTGACTGAAGCTTTCTTT. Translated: CASSTTGGGVTEAFF.

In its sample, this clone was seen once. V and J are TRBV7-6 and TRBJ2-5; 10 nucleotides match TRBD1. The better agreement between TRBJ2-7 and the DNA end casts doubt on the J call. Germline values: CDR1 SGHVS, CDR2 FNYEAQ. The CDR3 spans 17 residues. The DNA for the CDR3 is TGTGCCAGCAGCTTAGGCCAAGGACAGGGGGTGGCCTACGAGCAGTACTTC. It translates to CASSLGQGQGVAYEQYF.

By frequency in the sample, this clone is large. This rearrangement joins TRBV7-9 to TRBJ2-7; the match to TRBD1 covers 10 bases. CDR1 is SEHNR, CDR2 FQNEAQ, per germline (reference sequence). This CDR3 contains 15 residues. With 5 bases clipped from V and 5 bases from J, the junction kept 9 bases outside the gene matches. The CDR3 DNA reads TGTGCCAGCAGCCAATCCCCCGGGACAGGGGACGAGCAGTACTTC. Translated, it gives CASSQSPGTGDEQYF.

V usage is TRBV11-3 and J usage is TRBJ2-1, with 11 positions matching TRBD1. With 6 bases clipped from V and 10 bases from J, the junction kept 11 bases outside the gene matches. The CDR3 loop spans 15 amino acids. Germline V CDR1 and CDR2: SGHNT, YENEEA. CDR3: CASSSSGTGGGEQFF. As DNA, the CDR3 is TGTGCCAGCAGTAGTAGCGGGACAGGGGGGGGCGAGCAGTTCTTC.

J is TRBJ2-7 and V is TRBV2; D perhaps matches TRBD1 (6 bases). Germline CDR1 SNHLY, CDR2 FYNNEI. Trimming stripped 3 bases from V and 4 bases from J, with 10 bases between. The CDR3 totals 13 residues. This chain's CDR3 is CASSDGTKYEQYF. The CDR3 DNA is TGTGCCAGCAGTGATGGGACAAAGTACGAGCAGTACTTC.

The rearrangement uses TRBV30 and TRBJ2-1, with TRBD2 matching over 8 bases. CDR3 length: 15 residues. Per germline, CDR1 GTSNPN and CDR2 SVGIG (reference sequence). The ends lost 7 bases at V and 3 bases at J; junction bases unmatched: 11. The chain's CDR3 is CASTKAGGLYNEQFF. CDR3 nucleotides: TGTGCCTCCACAAAGGCGGGAGGTCTCTACAATGAGCAGTTCTTC.

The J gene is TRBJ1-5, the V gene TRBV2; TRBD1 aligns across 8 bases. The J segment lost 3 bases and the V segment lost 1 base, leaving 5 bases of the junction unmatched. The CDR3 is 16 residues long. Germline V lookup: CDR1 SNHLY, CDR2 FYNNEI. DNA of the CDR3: TGTGCCAGCAGTGAAGAGGGGACAGGTTACAATCAGCCCCAGCATTTT. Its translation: CASSEEGTGYNQPQHF.

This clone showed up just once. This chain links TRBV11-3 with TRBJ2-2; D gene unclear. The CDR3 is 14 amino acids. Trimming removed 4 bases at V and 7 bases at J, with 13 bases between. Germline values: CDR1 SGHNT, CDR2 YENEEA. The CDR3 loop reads CASSSMGRRGELFF. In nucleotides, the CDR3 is TGTGCCAGCAGCTCCATGGGTCGACGCGGGGAGCTGTTTTTT.